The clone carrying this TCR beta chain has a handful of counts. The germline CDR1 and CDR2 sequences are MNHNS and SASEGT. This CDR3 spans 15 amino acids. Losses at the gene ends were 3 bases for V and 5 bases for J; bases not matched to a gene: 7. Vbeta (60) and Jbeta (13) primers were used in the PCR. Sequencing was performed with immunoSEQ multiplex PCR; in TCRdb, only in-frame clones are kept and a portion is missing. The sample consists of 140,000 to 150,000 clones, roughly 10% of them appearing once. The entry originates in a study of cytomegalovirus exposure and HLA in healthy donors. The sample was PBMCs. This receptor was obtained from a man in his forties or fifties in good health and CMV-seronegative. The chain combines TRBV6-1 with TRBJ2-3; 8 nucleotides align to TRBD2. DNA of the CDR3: TGTGCCAGCAGTGATTATGTAGCGGGGCAAGATACGCAGTATTTT. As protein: CASSDYVAGQDTQYF.